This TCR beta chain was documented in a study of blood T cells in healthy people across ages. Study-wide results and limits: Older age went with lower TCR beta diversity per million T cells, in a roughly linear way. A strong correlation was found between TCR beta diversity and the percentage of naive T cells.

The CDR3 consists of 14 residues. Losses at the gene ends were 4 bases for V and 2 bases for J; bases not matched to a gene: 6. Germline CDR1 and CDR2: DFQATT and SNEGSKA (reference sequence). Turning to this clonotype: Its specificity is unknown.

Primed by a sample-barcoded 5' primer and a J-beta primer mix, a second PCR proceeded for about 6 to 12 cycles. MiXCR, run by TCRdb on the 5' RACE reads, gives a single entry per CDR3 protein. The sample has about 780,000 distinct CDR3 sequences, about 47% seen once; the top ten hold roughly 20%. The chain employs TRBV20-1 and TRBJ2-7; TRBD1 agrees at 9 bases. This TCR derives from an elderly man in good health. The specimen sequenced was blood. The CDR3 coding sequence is TGCAGTGCTATCCGGGACAGGGAAGCCTACGAGCAGTACTTC. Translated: CSAIRDREAYEQYF.